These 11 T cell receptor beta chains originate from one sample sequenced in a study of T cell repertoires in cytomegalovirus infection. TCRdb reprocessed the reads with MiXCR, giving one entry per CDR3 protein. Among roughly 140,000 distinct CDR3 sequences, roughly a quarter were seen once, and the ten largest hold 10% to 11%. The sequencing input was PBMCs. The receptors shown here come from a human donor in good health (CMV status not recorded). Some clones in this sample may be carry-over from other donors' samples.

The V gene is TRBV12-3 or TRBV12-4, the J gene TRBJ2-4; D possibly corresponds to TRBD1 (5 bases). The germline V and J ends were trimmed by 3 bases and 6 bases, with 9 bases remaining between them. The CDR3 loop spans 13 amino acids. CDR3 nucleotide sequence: TGTGCCAGCAGTTTGGCAGGGCCAAACATTCAGTACTTC. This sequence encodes CASSLAGPNIQYF.

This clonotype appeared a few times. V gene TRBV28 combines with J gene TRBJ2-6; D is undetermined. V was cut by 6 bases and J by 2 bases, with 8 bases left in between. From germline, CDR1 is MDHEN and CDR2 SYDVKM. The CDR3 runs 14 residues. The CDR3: CASSRVTGANVLTF. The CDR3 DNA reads TGTGCCAGCAGCAGAGTTACTGGGGCCAACGTCCTGACTTTC. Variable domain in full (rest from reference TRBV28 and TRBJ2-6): DVKVTQSSRYLVKRTGEKVFLECVQDMDHENMFWYRQDPGLGLRLIYFSYDVKMKEKGDIPEGYSVSREKKERFSLILESASTNQTSMYLCASSRVTGANVLTFGAGSRLTVL.

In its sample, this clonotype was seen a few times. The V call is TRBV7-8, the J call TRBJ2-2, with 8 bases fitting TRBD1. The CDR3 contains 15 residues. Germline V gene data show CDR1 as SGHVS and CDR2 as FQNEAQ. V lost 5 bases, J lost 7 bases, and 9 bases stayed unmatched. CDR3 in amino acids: CASSQRTGLIGELFF. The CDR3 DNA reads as TGTGCCAGCAGCCAAAGGACAGGGCTTATCGGGGAGCTGTTTTTT.

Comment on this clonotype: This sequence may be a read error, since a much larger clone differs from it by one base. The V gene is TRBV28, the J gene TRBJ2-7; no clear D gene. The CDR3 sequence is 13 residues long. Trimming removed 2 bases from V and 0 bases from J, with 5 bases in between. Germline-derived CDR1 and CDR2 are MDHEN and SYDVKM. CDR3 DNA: TGTGCCAGCAGTTTAGTCGACTCCTACGAGCAGTACTTC. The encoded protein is CASSLVDSYEQYF.

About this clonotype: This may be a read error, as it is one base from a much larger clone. The CDR3 loop is CASSSDRTQPQHF. The CDR3 coding sequence is TGTGCCAGCAGCTCGGACAGGACCCAGCCCCAGCATTTT. The gene calls are TRBV28 and TRBJ1-5, with TRBD1 matching 7 bases. The CDR3 has 13 residues. Trimming at V came to 6 bases and at J to 7 bases, leaving 6 bases not matched to a gene. Germline values: CDR1 MDHEN, CDR2 SYDVKM.

CDR3 DNA: TGTGCCAGCAGCCGTTCGTGGGGTGGTACCGGGGAGCTGTTTTTT. Amino acids: CASSRSWGGTGELFF. The rearrangement uses TRBV7-2 and TRBJ2-2; no clear D gene. CDR3 length: 15 amino acids. The ends were cut back, 5 bases at V and 5 bases at J, with 15 bases in the middle. The germline V gene has CDR1 SGHTA and CDR2 FQGNSA. Filled out from reference TRBV7-2 and TRBJ2-2, the complete variable domain reads GAGVSQSPSNKVTEKGKDVELRCDPISGHTALYWYRQSLGQGLEFLIYFQGNSAPDKSGLPSDRFSAERTGGSVSTLTIQRTQQEDSAVYLCASSRSWGGTGELFFGEGSRLTVL.

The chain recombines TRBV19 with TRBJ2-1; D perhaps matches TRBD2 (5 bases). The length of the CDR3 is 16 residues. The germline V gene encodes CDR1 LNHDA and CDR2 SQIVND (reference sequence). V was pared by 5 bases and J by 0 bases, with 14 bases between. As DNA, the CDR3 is TGTGCCAGTAGTGCCGCTAGCCGGAGCTCCTACAATGAGCAGTTCTTC. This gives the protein CASSAASRSSYNEQFF.

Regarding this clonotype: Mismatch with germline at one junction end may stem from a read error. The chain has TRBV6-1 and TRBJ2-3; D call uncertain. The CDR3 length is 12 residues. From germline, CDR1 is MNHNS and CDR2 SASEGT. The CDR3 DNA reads TGTGCCAGCAGGACCCCACCAGATACGCAGTGTTTT. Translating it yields CASRTPPDTQCF.

In nucleotides, the CDR3 is TGCAGTGCTAGTGGGCCCGACGGGAGCTACACCTTC. This gives the protein CSASGPDGSYTF. The chain has TRBV20-1 and TRBJ1-2; D is undetermined. Trimming left V 3 bases short and J 9 bases short, with 14 bases between. This CDR3 is built from 12 residues. Germline loops: CDR1 DFQATT, CDR2 SNEGSKA (reference sequence).

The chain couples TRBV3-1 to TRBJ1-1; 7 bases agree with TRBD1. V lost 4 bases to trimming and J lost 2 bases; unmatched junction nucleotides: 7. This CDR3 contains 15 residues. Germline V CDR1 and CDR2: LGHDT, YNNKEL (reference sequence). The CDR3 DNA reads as TGTGCCAGCAGCCGACGCGGACAGGCTAACACTGAAGCTTTCTTT. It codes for CASSRRGQANTEAFF.

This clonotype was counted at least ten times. The CDR3 coding sequence is TGTGCCAGCCGGGACAGGGTAGGATCACCCCTCCACTTT. It specifies CASRDRVGSPLHF. The chain is built from TRBV28 and TRBJ1-6; 9 bases are a match to TRBD1. Trimming cost V 8 bases and J 10 bases; bases outside gene matches: 6. Germline values: CDR1 MDHEN, CDR2 SYDVKM. The CDR3 contains 13 residues.